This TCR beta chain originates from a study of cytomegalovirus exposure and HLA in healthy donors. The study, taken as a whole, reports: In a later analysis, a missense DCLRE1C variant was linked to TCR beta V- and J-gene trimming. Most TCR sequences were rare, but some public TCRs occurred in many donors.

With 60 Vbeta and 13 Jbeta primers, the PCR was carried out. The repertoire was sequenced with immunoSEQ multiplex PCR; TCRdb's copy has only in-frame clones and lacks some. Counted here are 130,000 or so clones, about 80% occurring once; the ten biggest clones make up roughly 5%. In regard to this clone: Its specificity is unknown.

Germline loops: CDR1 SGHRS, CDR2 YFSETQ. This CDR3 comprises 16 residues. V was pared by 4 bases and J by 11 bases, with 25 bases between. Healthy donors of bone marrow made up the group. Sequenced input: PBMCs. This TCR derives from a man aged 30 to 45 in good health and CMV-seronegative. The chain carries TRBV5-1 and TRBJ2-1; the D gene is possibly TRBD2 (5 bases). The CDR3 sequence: CASSTNTRLPTMKQFF. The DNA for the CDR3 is TGCGCCAGCAGCACGAACACTAGATTACCCACAATGAAGCAGTTCTTC. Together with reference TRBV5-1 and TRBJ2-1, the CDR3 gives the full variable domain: KAGVTQTPRYLIKTRGQQVTLSCSPISGHRSVSWYQQTPGQGLQFLFEYFSETQRNKGNFPGRFSGRQFSNSRSEMNVSTLELGDSALYLCASSTNTRLPTMKQFFGPGTRLTVL.